One and the same sample provided the 14 T cell receptor beta chains below, sequenced in a study of spatial heterogeneity in lung cancer. Specified time point: blood at routine non-recurrence follow-up after resection. Using its own MiXCR run on the 5' RACE reads, TCRdb lists one record per CDR3 protein. The data hold over 95,000 distinct CDR3 sequences, with more than 10% observed a single time. The starting material was PBMCs, obtained at follow-up. All receptors derive from a female donor with early-stage non-small cell lung cancer.

The DNA of the CDR3 is TGTGCCAGCATCTTGTCGGACAGGGAAACTAATGAAAAACTGTTTTTT. Amino acids: CASILSDRETNEKLFF. The J gene is TRBJ1-4, the V gene TRBV21-1; TRBD1 reflects the table's D call only, with no check against the DNA. TRBV21-1 is deemed a pseudogene. The CDR3 covers 16 residues.

The rearrangement uses TRBV19 and TRBJ1-1, with a possible D match to TRBD1 (5 bases). V was trimmed by 5 bases and J by 11 bases, leaving 18 bases between them. The CDR3 has 13 amino acids. Germline V gives CDR1 LNHDA, CDR2 SQIVND (reference sequence). The CDR3 sequence is CASSLPQRGSAFF. The CDR3 region has the DNA TGTGCCAGTAGTCTACCCCAGAGGGGAAGTGCTTTCTTT.

The CDR3 sequence is CSARSGLPPPSNQPQHF. The CDR3 DNA follows: TGCAGTGCTAGATCGGGCCTACCACCGCCTAGCAATCAGCCCCAGCATTTT. The chain joins TRBV20-1 to TRBJ1-5; unclear D gene. V was pared by 2 bases and J by 0 bases, with 17 bases between. Per the germline V gene, CDR1 is DFQATT and CDR2 is SNEGSKA (reference sequence). This CDR3 is built from 17 residues.

A few counts support this clonotype. The chain is built from TRBV18 and TRBJ2-2; a weak D match, TRBD2 (6 bases). Looked up from germline, CDR1 is KGHSH and CDR2 is LQKENI. The CDR3 is made up of 18 amino acids. V gave up 0 bases and J gave up 3 bases, with 17 bases separating them. CDR3 sequence (DNA): TGTGCCAGCTCACCACCGAGGTACCGGGAGTCTCACACCGGGGAGCTGTTTTTT. Its protein is CASSPPRYRESHTGELFF.

This clonotype was counted many times. This chain joins TRBV29-1 and TRBJ1-4; no reliable D call. Germline-derived CDR1 and CDR2 are SQVTM and ANQGSEA. Trimming took off 6 bases at V and 4 bases at J, with 12 bases between the two ends. The CDR3 runs to 13 residues. CDR3 in DNA: TGCAGCGTAAGACCTGGAGGTAATGAAAAACTGTTTTTT. As protein: CSVRPGGNEKLFF.

This clonotype has a handful of counts. V is TRBV6-2 or TRBV6-3 and J is TRBJ2-7; 11 bases align to TRBD2. The V segment lost 6 bases and the J segment 4 bases; nucleotides outside the gene matches: 11. The CDR3 runs to 16 residues. The germline CDR1 and CDR2 sequences are MNHEY and SVGEGT. The CDR3 loop reads CASSPGTSGLSYEQYF. CDR3 in DNA: TGTGCCAGCAGCCCCGGGACTAGCGGATTAAGTTACGAGCAGTACTTC.

In its sample, this clonotype was seen many times. The rearrangement links TRBV10-3 to TRBJ1-1; TRBD1 matches at 7 bases. There are 17 residues in the CDR3. Germline CDR1 and CDR2: ENHRY and SYGVKD. With V trimmed by 3 bases and J by 0 bases, 10 bases remained unmatched. The CDR3 DNA reads TGTGCCATCAGTGATAGGGGGCGGGCGTCTATGAACACTGAAGCTTTCTTT. Encoded protein: CAISDRGRASMNTEAFF.

This clonotype was picked up a small number of times. J is TRBJ2-1 and V is TRBV7-6, with D possibly matching TRBD2 (6 bases). The CDR3 is 15 residues long. V was clipped by 2 bases and J by 6 bases, with 14 bases between them. Germline CDR1 SGHVS, CDR2 FNYEAQ. The CDR3 protein is CASSLRTIDLNEQFF. The CDR3 DNA sequence: TGTGCCAGCAGCTTACGGACTATCGACCTCAATGAGCAGTTCTTC.

V is TRBV4-3 and J is TRBJ2-1; 8 bases agree with TRBD2. CDR1 LGHNA and CDR2 YSLEER come from the germline V gene. With V trimmed by 0 bases and J by 6 bases, 10 bases remained unmatched. There are 17 residues in the CDR3. For the CDR3, the DNA is TGCGCCAGCAGCCAAGATCGTAGGACTAGCCGACGCAATGAGCAGTTCTTC. This codes for CASSQDRRTSRRNEQFF.

This clonotype occurred a few times. This sequence joins TRBV6-2 or TRBV6-3 and TRBJ2-6; 7 nucleotides align to TRBD1. Germline-derived CDR1 and CDR2 are MNHEY and SVGEGT. J lost 4 bases, V lost 5 bases, and 17 bases had no gene match. The CDR3 contains 19 residues. The CDR3 is CASSRNVPTGMNGANVLTF. CDR3 coding DNA: TGTGCCAGCAGTCGGAACGTTCCGACAGGGATGAACGGGGCCAACGTCCTGACTTTC.

This clonotype has only a few counts. CDR3 in amino acids: CATSDPGGGYGTDTQYF. The CDR3, as DNA: TGTGCCACCAGTGACCCAGGAGGCGGGTATGGCACAGATACGCAGTATTTT. This sequence joins TRBV24-1 and TRBJ2-3; D may be TRBD2 (5 bases). This CDR3 is built from 17 residues. The V gene lost 4 bases and the J gene lost 1 base, with 17 bases spanning the gap. The V gene's germline CDR1 is KGHDR and CDR2 SFDVKD.

The CDR3 nucleotides are TGTGCCAGCATAGGTTCGGGGGGCAATCAGCCCCAGCATTTT. Protein: CASIGSGGNQPQHF. The chain recombines TRBV28 with TRBJ1-5; possibly TRBD1 for D (5 bases). The CDR3 length is 14 residues. CDR1 and CDR2 from the germline V gene are MDHEN and SYDVKM. V lost 7 bases and J lost 2, with 12 bases in between.

This clonotype was found a few times. V usage is TRBV5-1 and J usage is TRBJ2-5; D is undetermined. V gave up 0 bases and J gave up 5 bases, with 8 bases separating them. CDR1 is SGHRS and CDR2 is YFSETQ in the germline V gene. The CDR3 contains 13 residues. CDR3 sequence (DNA): TGCGCCAGCAGCTTGGCCTTCCGGGAGACCCAGTACTTC. This gives the protein CASSLAFRETQYF.

The gene calls are TRBV24-1 and TRBJ2-5; D not certain. Trimming cost V 6 bases and J 2 bases, with 9 bases left between them. The germline V gene encodes CDR1 KGHDR and CDR2 SFDVKD. The CDR3 has 13 amino acids. The CDR3 spells CATSFRLQETQYF. The CDR3, as DNA: TGTGCCACCAGTTTTCGGTTACAAGAGACCCAGTACTTC.